What follows are 29 T cell receptor beta chains derived from one specimen sequenced in a study of human T cells and chemical hapten exposure. Time point denoted: patch test 2, 6 weeks after DPC sensitization. The treatment denotes: therapeutic diphenylcyclopropenone sensitization with weekly scalp DPC. TCRdb re-called the RACE reads through MiXCR, storing one row per CDR3 protein. The table shows 96,000 or so distinct CDR3 sequences, with around 9.3% occurring only once. The sample here was whole blood, taken in connection with sensitization to the hapten diphenylcyclopropenone (DPC). These receptors were collected from a woman aged 40 to 50 with alopecia areata. Some clones in this sample may be carry-over from other donors' samples.

This chain connects TRBV9 to TRBJ1-3, with TRBD1 identical over 7 bases. Trimming removed 4 bases from V and 2 bases from J; junction bases left unmatched: 9. This CDR3 is built from 16 residues. CDR1 SGDLS and CDR2 YYNGEE come from the germline V gene. The CDR3 DNA sequence: TGTGCCAGCAGCACCCAAGCCGGGACAGCTGGAAACACCATATATTTT. Residues: CASSTQAGTAGNTIYF.

J is TRBJ1-2 and V is TRBV12-3 or TRBV12-4; D ambiguous. The CDR3 is 12 amino acids. V was cut by 4 bases and J by 4 bases, with 7 bases left in between. The CDR3 reads CASSSLSYGYTF. Written as DNA, the CDR3 is TGTGCCAGCAGTTCACTCTCCTATGGCTACACCTTC.

The table lists this clonotype with many counts. This chain links TRBV4-3 with TRBJ2-4; the D call may be TRBD1 or TRBD2 (5 bases each). Germline-derived CDR1 and CDR2 are LGHNA and YSLEER. The CDR3 loop spans 15 amino acids. Trimming pared 1 base from V and 3 bases from J, leaving 10 bases between. DNA for the CDR3: TGCGCCAGCAGCCAAGCCGGGGACGGCAAAAACATTCAGTACTTC. It codes for CASSQAGDGKNIQYF.

This clonotype was seen ten or more times. This sequence joins TRBV28 and TRBJ2-3, with D perhaps TRBD2 (5 bases). The V and J ends lost 8 bases and 2 bases respectively, with 17 bases between them. Germline V gives CDR1 MDHEN, CDR2 SYDVKM. The CDR3 has 15 amino acids. This chain's CDR3 is CASGRPGYATDTQYF. The CDR3 DNA is TGTGCCAGCGGCCGCCCGGGGTACGCCACAGATACGCAGTATTTT.

The chain is built from TRBV7-9 and TRBJ1-6; D might be TRBD1 (5 bases). Germline V gene data show CDR1 as SEHNR and CDR2 as FQNEAQ (reference sequence). The CDR3 extends over 16 amino acids. Trimming took 5 bases from V and 2 from J, leaving 13 bases between them. The chain's CDR3 is CASSAGLTTYNSPLHF. The DNA of the CDR3 is TGTGCCAGCAGCGCGGGACTGACGACCTATAATTCACCCCTCCACTTT. Full variable domain (missing parts from reference TRBV7-9 and TRBJ1-6): DTGVSQNPRHKITKRGQNVTFRCDPISEHNRLYWYRQTLGQGPEFLTYFQNEAQLEKSRLLSDRFSAERPKGSFSTLEIQRTEQGDSAMYLCASSAGLTTYNSPLHFGNGTRLTVT.

This clonotype was seen only a few times. V and J are TRBV20-1 and TRBJ2-7; 7 bases fit TRBD2. Germline V gene sequence: CDR1 DFQATT, CDR2 SNEGSKA (reference sequence). CDR3 length: 12 residues. Trimming cost V 7 bases and J 1 base; bases outside gene matches: 4. CDR3 nucleotide sequence: TGCAGTGTAGTGGGAGGGTCCTACGAGCAGTACTTC. Encoded protein: CSVVGGSYEQYF.

This clonotype was counted many times. The chain is built from TRBV27 and TRBJ2-3, with no clear D. Between the trimmed V and J ends, which lost 3 bases and 4 bases, there was a span of 5 bases. The CDR3 length is 12 residues. In germline, CDR1 is MNHEY, CDR2 SMNVEV (reference sequence). The CDR3 region has the DNA TGTGCCAGCAGTTTTCCCCCAGATACGCAGTATTTT. Translation gives CASSFPPDTQYF.

In this sample, this clonotype turned up a few times. The chain is built from TRBV29-1 and TRBJ2-3; possible D gene TRBD1, 6 bases. The CDR3 covers 13 residues. Trimming left V 7 bases short and J 0 bases short, with 11 bases between. Germline V gene sequence: CDR1 SQVTM, CDR2 ANQGSEA. The CDR3 reads CSAQDRSTDTQYF. The CDR3 DNA follows: TGCAGCGCCCAGGACAGAAGCACAGATACGCAGTATTTT.

As regards this clonotype: The junction does not match germline at one end; this may be a read error. The V and J genes are TRBV15 and TRBJ2-7, with 8 bases that match TRBD1. The CDR3 is made up of 13 amino acids. Per the germline V gene, CDR1 is LNHNV and CDR2 is YYDKDF (reference sequence). The CDR3 DNA reads as TGTGCCACCAGCAGAGAATTCCAGGGACAGGAAAGCTTC. This translates into CATSREFQGQESF.

This clonotype was detected only a few times. The chain recombines TRBV6-5 with TRBJ1-2, with D uncertain. Germline V gene data show CDR1 as MNHEY and CDR2 as SVGAGI. V was cut by 0 bases and J by 6 bases, with 14 bases left in between. The CDR3 sequence is 15 residues long. The CDR3 is CASSYSIRVRDGYTF. CDR3 coding DNA: TGTGCCAGCAGTTACTCGATCCGGGTTAGGGATGGCTACACCTTC.

This clonotype was counted many times. The J gene is TRBJ2-3, the V gene TRBV4-3; D possibly uses TRBD1 or TRBD2 (6 bases each). The CDR3 totals 15 residues. Germline V lookup: CDR1 LGHNA, CDR2 YSLEER. V dropped 0 bases and J dropped 5 bases, with 12 bases sitting between them. Written as DNA, the CDR3 is TGCGCCAGCAGCCAAGATGTCAGGGGAGGAGATACGCAGTATTTT. Protein sequence: CASSQDVRGGDTQYF.

This clonotype was observed many times. The rearrangement uses TRBV4-1 and TRBJ2-3; unclear D gene. Trimming removed 6 bases from V and 0 bases from J, with 25 bases in between. The germline V gene encodes CDR1 MGHRA and CDR2 YSYEKL. This CDR3 has 19 residues. CDR3 protein: CASRRMVGPEPSSTDTQYF. In DNA, the CDR3 is TGCGCCAGCAGGAGGATGGTCGGACCCGAGCCTTCTAGCACAGATACGCAGTATTTT.

This clonotype occurred many times. This chain connects TRBV7-2 to TRBJ1-6; 11 bases agree with TRBD1. After removal of 5 bases from V and 7 bases from J, the junction contained 10 bases not matched to a gene. CDR3 length: 17 amino acids. Germline-derived CDR1 and CDR2 are SGHTA and FQGNSA. DNA of the CDR3: TGTGCCAGCAGCGGATTATCGGGACAGGGGGTCAATTCACCCCTCCACTTT. This codes for CASSGLSGQGVNSPLHF.

This clonotype was observed a handful of times. The chain has TRBV20-1 and TRBJ2-2, with 7 bases aligning to TRBD2. The germline V gene has CDR1 DFQATT and CDR2 SNEGSKA (reference sequence). Unmatched junction bases numbered 4, after V lost 1 base and J lost 5 bases. The CDR3 length is 14 residues. CDR3 residues: CSARVGGSTGELFF. CDR3 nucleotides: TGCAGTGCTAGAGTAGGCGGGAGTACCGGGGAGCTGTTTTTT.

A few counts support this clonotype. V usage is TRBV7-9 and J usage is TRBJ1-4; 8 nucleotides align to TRBD1. Looked up from germline, CDR1 is SEHNR and CDR2 is FQNEAQ (reference sequence). The CDR3 covers 17 residues. J lost 0 bases, V lost 5 bases, and 8 bases had no gene match. CDR3 sequence: CASSVWDRFATNEKLFF. CDR3 bases: TGTGCCAGCAGCGTCTGGGACAGGTTTGCAACTAATGAAAAACTGTTTTTT.

This clonotype was observed a single time. The rearrangement uses TRBV9 and TRBJ2-7; 8 positions agree with TRBD1. The CDR3 has 15 amino acids. V shed 0 bases and J 3 bases; nucleotides not matched to a gene: 5. Germline CDR1 reads SGDLS; CDR2 reads YYNGEE. The CDR3 nucleotides are TGTGCCAGCAGCGTAGGGGGGACAGGAGTCTACGAGCAGTACTTC. Its protein product is CASSVGGTGVYEQYF.

This clonotype was observed a handful of times. V is TRBV6-2 or TRBV6-3 and J is TRBJ1-1; D is possibly TRBD1 (5 bases). The V and J ends lost 3 bases and 6 bases respectively, with 11 bases between them. Germline V gene sequence: CDR1 MNHEY, CDR2 SVGEGT. This CDR3 is 13 amino acids long. This chain's CDR3 is CASSYTWGAEAFF. DNA of the CDR3: TGTGCCAGCAGTTATACCTGGGGCGCTGAAGCTTTCTTT.

This clonotype was found many times. An end of the junction differs from the germline gene, which may be a read error. This chain uses TRBV7-7 with TRBJ2-7; D not certain. CDR1 is SSHAT and CDR2 is FNYEAQ in the germline V gene (reference sequence). The CDR3 is 10 residues long. In DNA form, the CDR3 reads TGTGCTAGCAGCTTATACGAGCAGTACTTC. Protein: CASSLYEQYF.

This sequence joins TRBV21-1 and TRBJ2-3; the DNA was not used to check the table's D call, TRBD1. TRBV21-1 is a known pseudogene. The CDR3 runs to 16 residues. CDR3 loop: CASSKTSAGGSDTQYF. CDR3 nucleotide sequence: TGTGCCAGCAGCAAAACCTCGGCAGGGGGCTCAGATACGCAGTATTTT.

This clonotype was detected ten times or more. The chain links TRBV4-1 to TRBJ2-2, with 8 bases lining up with TRBD1. This CDR3 region has 16 residues. The germline V gene has CDR1 MGHRA and CDR2 YSYEKL. V lost 6 bases to trimming and J lost 4 bases; unmatched junction nucleotides: 10. CDR3 DNA: TGCGCCAGCAGTCCTGATGGACAGGGAGGCACCGGGGAGCTGTTTTTT. Translation gives CASSPDGQGGTGELFF.

The chain carries TRBV27 and TRBJ1-1; TRBD1 might be the D (6 bases). The CDR3 sequence is 14 residues long. Trimming shortened V by 5 bases and J by 1 base, and 11 bases separated the two germline ends. CDR1 and CDR2 (germline): MNHEY, SMNVEV (reference sequence). This CDR3 is CASSALQGNTEAFF. The CDR3 DNA follows: TGTGCCAGCAGTGCCTTACAGGGGAACACTGAAGCTTTCTTT.

V usage is TRBV12-3 or TRBV12-4 and J usage is TRBJ2-1; D assignment may be TRBD1 or TRBD2 (6 bases each). The CDR3 length is 14 residues. The V gene lost 5 bases and the J gene lost 7 bases, with 15 bases spanning the gap. CDR3 region: CASSPYQGRNEQFF. The CDR3 DNA reads TGTGCCAGCAGTCCTTATCAGGGGAGGAATGAGCAGTTCTTC.

A word on this clonotype: A read error may be the cause here, since a much bigger clone is one base away. The chain recombines TRBV3-1 with TRBJ2-2; tentative D call: TRBD2 (5 bases). The germline gives CDR1 LGHDT, CDR2 YNNKEL (reference sequence). The CDR3 loop spans 17 amino acids. Trimming left V 4 bases short and J 1 base short, with 16 bases between. Written as DNA, the CDR3 is TGTGCCAGCAGCCGATCCCAAGCGGAGCAGAACACCGGGGAGCTGTTTTTT. This sequence encodes CASSRSQAEQNTGELFF.

There are many counts of this clonotype. The chain combines TRBV6-2 or TRBV6-3 with TRBJ2-5, with TRBD2 matching over 8 bases. CDR3 size: 16 residues. Germline CDR1 MNHEY, CDR2 SVGEGT. Germline trimming cut 5 bases from V and 5 bases from J; bases unmatched to any gene: 13. The CDR3 region is CASSAPWAGGGETQYF. CDR3 DNA: TGTGCCAGCAGTGCCCCGTGGGCGGGAGGAGGCGAGACCCAGTACTTC.

In its sample, this clonotype was seen many times. The rearrangement joins TRBV7-9 to TRBJ1-1; a weak D match, TRBD1 (6 bases). CDR3 length equals 13 residues. Germline loops: CDR1 SEHNR, CDR2 FQNEAQ (reference sequence). The V end lost 1 base, the J end lost 8 bases, and 11 bases lay between the germline ends. The CDR3 region has the DNA TGTGCCAGCAGCTTAGAGGAAGGGACAGAAGCTTTCTTT. Translated, it gives CASSLEEGTEAFF.

This chain joins TRBV20-1 and TRBJ2-7; D ambiguous. CDR1 and CDR2 (germline): DFQATT, SNEGSKA (reference sequence). Trimming stripped 1 base from V and 3 bases from J, with 13 bases between. CDR3 length: 14 amino acids. DNA of the CDR3: TGCAGTGCTAGAGGGTTAAGGAGCAGCTACGAGCAGTACTTC. Its translation is CSARGLRSSYEQYF.

In this sample, this clonotype turned up many times. This chain connects TRBV20-1 to TRBJ1-2; possibly TRBD1 for D (6 bases). CDR3 size: 14 residues. CDR1 and CDR2 (germline): DFQATT, SNEGSKA (reference sequence). V lost 8 bases, J lost 0 bases, and 16 bases lay in between. CDR3 DNA: TGCAGTTTTCCGGACAGATCACCTAACTATGGCTACACCTTC. It yields the protein CSFPDRSPNYGYTF.

The chain employs TRBV29-1 and TRBJ1-4; unclear D gene. V was shortened by 0 bases and J by 4 bases, with 9 bases between the two germline ends. The CDR3 extends over 14 amino acids. In germline, CDR1 is SQVTM, CDR2 ANQGSEA. The CDR3: CSVEDPRDNEKLFF. Here the CDR3 DNA reads TGCAGCGTTGAAGACCCCCGGGATAATGAAAAACTGTTTTTT.

This clonotype was found a few times. The rearrangement uses TRBV5-4 and TRBJ2-3; D might be TRBD2 (5 bases). Germline V gene sequence: CDR1 SGHNT, CDR2 YYREEE (reference sequence). Trimming pared 0 bases from V and 4 bases from J, leaving 9 bases between. The length of the CDR3 is 14 residues. The CDR3 protein is CASSLERAADTQYF. The CDR3 DNA is TGTGCCAGCAGCTTGGAGAGGGCGGCAGATACGCAGTATTTT.